A selection of T cell receptor beta chains follows, all from one sample in a study of T-cell reconstitution after alpha-beta-depleted transplantation in children. TCRdb passed the PCR reads through MiXCR, listing each CDR3 protein once. The sample includes about 980,000 distinct CDR3 sequences, less than 30% of them seen just once. Here the sequenced sample was PBMCs, mostly from graft donor cells, taken 360 days after TCRalphabeta/CD19-depleted stem cell transplant. The receptors shown here come from a boy under three years old who had a stem cell transplant for SCID, so the T cells may come from the graft donor. CDR3s include the opening cysteine and the closing phenylalanine or tryptophan. A D gene is named only where the DNA matches it firmly. Clone sizes are given selectively: once, few, many, or a class where the clone is expanded.

abundance,j_gene,d_gene,v_gene,CDR3nt,CDR3aa
NA,TRBJ2-1,NA,TRBV21-1,TGTGCCAGCAACGCCTGGACAGGGGTCTACAATGAGCAGTTCTTC,CASNAWTGVYNEQFF
few,TRBJ2-3,TRBD2,TRBV6-2/TRBV6-3,TGTGCCAGCAGCTCTGGGAGGGGCGCAGATACGCAGTATTTT,CASSSGRGADTQYF
NA,TRBJ1-1,NA,TRBV29-1,TGCAGCGTTCACCGGGCCCTTAAAGAGGCTTTCTTT,CSVHRALKEAFF
few,TRBJ2-7,TRBD1,TRBV4-2,TGTGCCAGCAGCCTCCGTGCGGGACAGGGCTACGAGCAGTACTTC,CASSLRAGQGYEQYF
few,TRBJ2-5,NA,TRBV7-2,TGTGCCAGCAGCTTTATAGGGATAGAGACCCAGTACTTC,CASSFIGIETQYF
few,TRBJ2-5,NA,TRBV12-3/TRBV12-4,TGTGCCAGCAGTTTAGGGTCCCCGGGGACCCAGTACTTC,CASSLGSPGTQYF
NA,TRBJ2-6,NA,TRBV29-1,TGCAGCGCGAGGATGGGGAAGAGCTCTGGGGCCAACGTCCTGACTTTC,CSARMGKSSGANVLTF
few,TRBJ2-5,TRBD2,TRBV5-5,TGTGCCAGCAGCTCGGGACTAGAAGAGACCCAGTACTTC,CASSSGLEETQYF
few,TRBJ1-5,NA,TRBV6-1,TGTGCCAGCAGTCCGATGGGGTACAATCAGCCCCAGCATTTT,CASSPMGYNQPQHF
NA,TRBJ2-2,TRBD1,TRBV24-1,TGTGCCACCAGTGATTCCCAGGGGGCGATCGGGGAGCTGTTTTTT,CATSDSQGAIGELFF
few,TRBJ2-3,NA,TRBV20-1,TGCAGTGCCGGGGGGCGCACAGATACGCAGTATTTT,CSAGGRTDTQYF
few,TRBJ2-1,TRBD2,TRBV7-9,TGTGCCAGCAGCTTAGACGGGGGGTATGGGAATGAGCAGTTCTTC,CASSLDGGYGNEQFF
NA,TRBJ2-1,NA,TRBV4-2,TGTGCCAGCAGCCAAGGGGGAGCAGGGAGGAATGAGCAGTTCTTC,CASSQGGAGRNEQFF
few,TRBJ2-7,TRBD2,TRBV6-2/TRBV6-3,TGTGCCAGCAGATCGCCGGGGAGGGGCTACGAGCAGTACTTC,CASRSPGRGYEQYF
many,TRBJ2-7,TRBD1,TRBV12-3/TRBV12-4,TGTGCCAGCAGTCCCGGGACAGGGAACGAGCAGTACTTC,CASSPGTGNEQYF
once,TRBJ2-1,TRBD1,TRBV5-1,TGCGCCAGCAGCTCCTCACCCCGGGACAGAAATGAGCAGTTCTTC,CASSSSPRDRNEQFF
NA,TRBJ2-5,NA,TRBV5-1,TGCGCCAGCAGCCCGGGACGGACCATAGAGACCCAGTACTTC,CASSPGRTIETQYF
once,TRBJ2-2,TRBD2,TRBV9,TGTGCCAGCAGCGCCGGACTAGCGGGTTTTCTAAGGACCGGGGAGCTGTTTTTT,CASSAGLAGFLRTGELFF
NA,TRBJ1-4,NA,TRBV7-6,TGTGCCAGCAGCTTAGCCCCCCACAACTTGGGGACTAATGAAAAACTGTTTTTT,CASSLAPHNLGTNEKLFF
few,TRBJ1-4,NA,TRBV2,TGTGCCAGCAGTCCCCCGTGGGGGGGTATGGGCAAACTGTTTTTT,CASSPPWGGMGKLFF
few,TRBJ2-5,NA,TRBV7-6,TGTGCCAGCAGCTCCCCTCGGGGGATTGAAGAGACCCAGTACTTC,CASSSPRGIEETQYF
NA,TRBJ2-2,TRBD2,TRBV12-3/TRBV12-4,TGTGCCAGCAGGGGCGCTAGCGGCACCGGGGAGCTGTTTTTT,CASRGASGTGELFF
NA,TRBJ1-1,NA,TRBV20-1,TGCAGTGCTAGAGATCAGTTCCAAAGGTTAGGAACTGAAGCTTTCTTT,CSARDQFQRLGTEAFF
NA,TRBJ2-3,NA,TRBV20-1,TGCAGTGCTAGGGACCAGTACACAGATACGCAGTATTTT,CSARDQYTDTQYF
NA,TRBJ1-2,NA,TRBV7-2,TGTGCCAGCAGCTTCGGGACGGACCCCGGGTATGGCTACACCTTC,CASSFGTDPGYGYTF
few,TRBJ1-6,NA,TRBV12-3/TRBV12-4,TGTGCCAGCAGTTTCGAAGGGGCGAAGAATTCACCCCTCCACTTT,CASSFEGAKNSPLHF
few,TRBJ2-3,NA,TRBV12-3/TRBV12-4,TGTGCCAGCAGTTTAAACGGGGCTTGGACAGATACGCAGTATTTT,CASSLNGAWTDTQYF
NA,TRBJ2-5,NA,TRBV28,TGTGCCAGCAGTTCGGGCGGGGTGGGAGGTGGGACCCAGTACTTC,CASSSGGVGGGTQYF
NA,TRBJ2-7,NA,TRBV20-1,TGCAGTGCTGGATGGACAGAAGACTACGAGCAGTACTTC,CSAGWTEDYEQYF
NA,TRBJ2-7,NA,TRBV10-1,TGCGCCAGCAGTGATACCCGGTACAACGAGCAGTACTTC,CASSDTRYNEQYF
NA,TRBJ2-1,NA,TRBV29-1,TGCAGCGTTGAAGGGGACCCCAATGAGCAGTTCTTC,CSVEGDPNEQFF
NA,TRBJ2-4,NA,TRBV5-1,TGCGCCAGCAGCTTCCAGCCGGAGGCCAAAAACATTCAGTACTTC,CASSFQPEAKNIQYF
NA,TRBJ1-4,NA,TRBV10-3,TGTGCCATCAGTGAGTCGGGGGACCCTAATGAAAAACTGTTTTTT,CAISESGDPNEKLFF
NA,TRBJ2-5,TRBD2,TRBV6-5,TGTGCCAGCAGTTATAAGAGCGGGGGGCTTAAAGAGACCCAGTACTTC,CASSYKSGGLKETQYF
NA,TRBJ2-2,TRBD2,TRBV6-1,TGTGCCAGCAGTCCTAGCGGGGGGCCCGGTATTCTAAAATTCGGGGAGCTGTTTTTT,CASSPSGGPGILKFGELFF
few,TRBJ1-2,NA,TRBV12-3/TRBV12-4,TGTGCCAGCAGTTTCGCGGGAACTAACTATGGCTACACCTTC,CASSFAGTNYGYTF
NA,TRBJ2-1,NA,TRBV5-1,TGCGCCAGCAGCTTGTCTTTGGGTTTAGGGGGGGCTACGAATGAGCAGTTCTTC,CASSLSLGLGGATNEQFF
few,TRBJ1-1,NA,TRBV11-2,TGTGCCAGCAGCTTAATGCAAGGACGCGGGTGGAAGGCTTTCTTT,CASSLMQGRGWKAFF
many,TRBJ2-2,NA,TRBV6-2/TRBV6-3,TGTGCCAGCAGCCGGTCACAGTACACCGGGGAGCTGTTTTTT,CASSRSQYTGELFF
NA,TRBJ1-2,NA,TRBV20-1,TGCAGTGCTCCACGACAGAAAAACTATGGCTACACCTTC,CSAPRQKNYGYTF
NA,TRBJ1-2,NA,TRBV30,TGTGCCTGGAGCAGTAACTATGGCTACACCTTC,CAWSSNYGYTF
many,TRBJ2-1,TRBD2,TRBV6-2/TRBV6-3,TGTGCCAGCAGTCCCCGGCTGCGGGGGGTCAATGAGCAGTTCTTC,CASSPRLRGVNEQFF
NA,TRBJ2-2,TRBD2,TRBV19,TGTGCCAGTAGTATGCGGACTAGCGTCTCCGGGGAGCTGTTTTTT,CASSMRTSVSGELFF
NA,TRBJ2-7,NA,TRBV4-1,TGCGCCAGCAGCCTCCGCCCCCCAGGGATCGAGCAGTACTTC,CASSLRPPGIEQYF
NA,TRBJ1-1,NA,TRBV5-5,TGTGCCAGCAGCCTCATCGTGACAGCGAACACTGAAGCTTTCTTT,CASSLIVTANTEAFF
NA,TRBJ1-1,NA,TRBV15,TGTGCCACCAGCAGTCTCCTTTGGGAAATCACTGAAGCTTTCTTT,CATSSLLWEITEAFF
few,TRBJ2-7,NA,TRBV6-5,TGTGCCAGCAAGGGACATCCCTACGAGCAGTACTTC,CASKGHPYEQYF
NA,TRBJ2-5,NA,TRBV6-2/TRBV6-3,TGTGCCAGCAGTTCCGGACACCTGGGGAAGACCCAGTACTTC,CASSSGHLGKTQYF
NA,TRBJ2-1,TRBD2,TRBV5-1,TGCGCCAGCAGCTCTAGACTAGCGGGGTCAGATGAGCAGTTCTTC,CASSSRLAGSDEQFF
once,TRBJ2-1,NA,TRBV5-5,TGTGCCAGCAGCTTGCCCGGGGTCCGCAATGAGCAGTTCTTC,CASSLPGVRNEQFF
NA,TRBJ2-5,NA,TRBV12-3/TRBV12-4,TGTGCCAGCAGTTTCGCGTCTAGGGCAGAAGAGACCCAGTACTTC,CASSFASRAEETQYF